The source of this T cell receptor beta chain is a study of neurological immune-mediated disorders. This clonotype has a handful of counts. The junction shows a germline mismatch at one end, possibly a read error. Synthesis of cDNA was carried out by template-switch 5'RACE. The reaction used 10-nucleotide random UMIs. TCRdb reprocessed the 5' RACE reads with MiXCR, giving one entry per CDR3 protein. The data hold approximately 50,000 distinct CDR3 sequences, with approximately 3.9% observed a single time. The CDR3 contains 13 residues. Germline V gives CDR1 KGHSH, CDR2 LQKENI. This sequence joins TRBV18 and TRBJ1-5; 8 bases are shared with TRBD1. The sample consisted of PBMCs. This receptor was taken from a man aged 55-75 years with multiple sclerosis. The CDR3 sequence: CASSSDRVKTQNF. DNA for the CDR3: TGTGCCAGCTCTTCGGACAGGGTGAAGACCCAGAATTTT.